The text below deals with one T cell receptor (beta chain). What it recognizes is unknown. Gene names and germline match the mouse. The observed sequence ends 4 residues before the CDR3 terminus, with the missing tail filled in from the germline J gene. The same CDR3 is also encoded by other DNA sequences in this sample. The data belong to a study of CD8+ T cells in alopecia areata. Study-level background: The graft donors were roughly 6-13-month-old C3H/HeJ mice with spontaneous alopecia, and their skin went to roughly 6-11-week-old female C3H/HeJ mice. Broader study findings: Scalp lesions, especially in alopecia totalis/universalis, had higher clonality than normal scalp. Although TCR sharing was seen in mice, sharing across patients was less clear, possibly for HLA-related reasons.

Cells pooled from cutaneous lymph nodes were sorted on CD4, CD8alpha, NKG2D, NKG2ACE and other markers. The V gene end was trimmed by 0 bases and the J gene end by 3 bases; junction bases not matched to a gene: 3. This CDR3 is 14 amino acids long. Germline loops: CDR1 GKSSPN, CDR2 SITVG. Sequencing templates came from extracted RNA that was reverse transcribed into cDNA. Assay: immunoSEQ multiplex PCR; the TCRdb copy retains only in-frame clones and omits some. There are over 250,000 clones in the sample, none observed a single time. This sequence originates from a C3H/HeJ mouse with alopecia areata. For this strain, the MHC haplotype corresponds to H2-k. Sequencing input: CD4+ T cells sorted from a lymph node. The rearrangement links TRBV31 to TRBJ2-5; TRBD2 matches 7 bases. The CDR3 loop is CAWSLRGGQDTQYF. The covered CDR3 bases are TGTGCCTGGAGTCTACGGGGGGGACAAGAC.